The rows below give T cell receptor beta chains drawn from one sample of a study of cytomegalovirus exposure and HLA in healthy donors. Sequencing was performed with immunoSEQ multiplex PCR; in TCRdb, only in-frame clones are kept and a portion is missing. The data contain some 120,000 clones, roughly nine tenths of them seen just once; the ten biggest clones take up approximately 2%. Sequencing was carried out using PBMCs. These receptor sequences come from a woman between 18 and 29 years old in good health and CMV-seronegative. The CDR3 runs from the conserved cysteine through the conserved F or W.

>TRBJ2-3|TRBV27
CASSSPGTSGIHRDTQYF
>TRBJ1-2|TRBV4-1
CASSPGTSSPYGYTF
>TRBJ2-7|TRBV7-9
CASRGQGNEQYF
>TRBJ1-5|TRBV5-6
CASSFGLLSNQPQHF
>TRBJ2-7|TRBV6-5
CASSYSRGTYEQYF
>TRBJ2-7|TRBV15
CATSGPFGRGPIEQYF
>TRBJ2-7|TRBV2
CASSYNRVDEQYF
>TRBJ2-3|TRBV28
CASLTGYTDTQYF
>TRBJ2-3|TRBV6-5
CASSYSLTDTQYF
>TRBJ2-1|TRBV18
CAGGPIGAHNEQFF
>TRBJ2-5|TRBV5-6
CASSLGGRQETQYF
>TRBJ2-5|TRBV14
CASSTGLAGVETQYF
>TRBJ2-2|TRBV7-2
CASLELAGDPGELFF
>TRBJ1-3|TRBV30
CAWRREPFSGNTIYF
>TRBJ1-1|TRBV6-1
CASSAGFWTARRMNTEAFF
>TRBJ1-2|TRBV5-1
CASSLAGTGVGYTF
>TRBJ1-5|TRBV7-8
CASSLARRQGLKPQHF
>TRBJ2-1|TRBV9
CASSGQGALRTDYNEQFF
>TRBJ1-1|TRBV2
CASSPTVNTEAFF
>TRBJ1-5|TRBV12-5
CASGLASGSQPQHF
>TRBJ2-7|TRBV5-6
CASSRDLDYEQYF
>TRBJ1-1|TRBV7-9
CASSLRSWTGRNTEAFF
>TRBJ2-1|TRBV4-1
CASSQGSGRRSYNEQFF
>TRBJ2-5|TRBV4-1
CASSRGAGAEETQYF
>TRBJ2-5|TRBV28
CASSLEGQETQYF
>TRBJ2-7|TRBV4-2
CASSQDTGQGPYEQYF
>TRBJ2-2|TRBV30
CAWSVQGAGGELFF
>TRBJ2-1|TRBV29-1
CSGRGREGPGSYNEQFF
>TRBJ2-1|TRBV6-4
CASSGTSGGDEQFF
>TRBJ2-1|TRBV5-1
CASSLGGGSSYNEQFF
>TRBJ1-5|TRBV5-1
CASSLGQGDQPQHF
>TRBJ2-2|TRBV27
CASSSAGELFF
>TRBJ1-2|TRBV27
CASSPTPTGNYGYTF
>TRBJ2-7|TRBV19
CASSEDGTSGRKVPYEQYF
>TRBJ2-3|TRBV4-2
CASSPGAGQGATDTQYF
>TRBJ2-4|TRBV13
CASSLGLPGRRAKNIQYF
>TRBJ1-1|TRBV14
CASSRGTGTEAFF
>TRBJ1-2|TRBV7-6
CASSLGKGSLPYGYTF
>TRBJ1-3|TRBV28
CASSTPTGGAGNTIYF